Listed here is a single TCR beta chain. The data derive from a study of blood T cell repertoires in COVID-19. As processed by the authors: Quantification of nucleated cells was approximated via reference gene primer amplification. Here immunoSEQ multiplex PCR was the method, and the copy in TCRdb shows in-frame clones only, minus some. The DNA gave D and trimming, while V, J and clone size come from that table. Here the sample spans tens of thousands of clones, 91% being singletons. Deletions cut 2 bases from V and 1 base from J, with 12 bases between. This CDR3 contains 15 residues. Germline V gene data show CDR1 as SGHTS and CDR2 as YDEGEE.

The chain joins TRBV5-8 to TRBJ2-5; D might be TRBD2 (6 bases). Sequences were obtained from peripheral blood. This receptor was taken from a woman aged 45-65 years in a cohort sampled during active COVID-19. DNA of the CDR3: TGTGCCAGCAGCTTACTCGGGGGACGCCAAGAGACCCAGTACTTC. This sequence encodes CASSLLGGRQETQYF.